The clone carrying this T cell receptor (beta chain) was counted a few times. Its cognate antigen is unknown. The sample comes from a study of T cell repertoires in cytomegalovirus infection. From the reads, TCRdb called clonotypes with MiXCR, one entry per CDR3 protein. The data show under 90,000 distinct CDR3 sequences, approximately 22% seen once. Sample: PBMCs, sequenced either directly or after in vitro stimulation (not recorded which). This receptor was taken from a human donor in good health (CMV status not recorded). Some clones in this sample may be carry-over from other donors' samples.

Here the CDR3 DNA reads TGTGCCAGTAGTATGTCTAGCAGCATCTACAATGAGCAGTTCTTC. Translating gives CASSMSSSIYNEQFF. The chain combines TRBV19 with TRBJ2-1, with a weak D call TRBD2 (5 bases). In germline, CDR1 is LNHDA, CDR2 SQIVND (reference sequence). V lost 3 bases and J lost 3, with 12 bases in between. The CDR3 has 15 amino acids.